Listed here are 27 T cell receptor beta chains from one sample, sequenced in a study of a mutant IDH1 vaccine in newly diagnosed glioma (TCRdb year 2021). Reading the label with the study, this specimen's time point is: baseline, week 1 (first vaccination visit). Read against the paper, the sample's treatment or condition label means: pre-vaccination baseline after standard-of-care therapy. Libraries were made using the immunoSEQ multiplex PCR assay. Here the immuneACCESS table is served through TCRdb, limited to in-frame sequences with V and J called. Missing clones are a known gap in these copies; in checked studies unresolved V genes cover under half, and the rest lacks a known reason. The sample table lists 68,000 or so clones, 70% to 80% of them with a count of one. The top ten hold approximately 8.2% of the sample. The material sequenced was PBMCs, taken from a glioma patient treated with radiotherapy, temozolomide or both. Every receptor here comes from a man aged 45-65 years with glioma.

The gene calls are TRBV7-9 and TRBJ1-5, with 8 bases matching TRBD1. The J segment lost 1 base and the V segment lost 2 bases, leaving 4 bases of the junction unmatched. The CDR3 is made up of 16 amino acids. Germline V gene lookup returns CDR1 SEHNR and CDR2 FQNEAQ (reference sequence). Written as DNA, the CDR3 is TGTGCCAGCAGCTTATCAGGGGGCCTAAGCAATCAGCCCCAGCATTTT. Its translation is CASSLSGGLSNQPQHF.

V and J are TRBV5-6 and TRBJ2-1; TRBD2 agrees at 12 bases. V dropped 2 bases and J dropped 7; count of bases not matched to a gene: 10. Germline CDR1 is SGHDT and CDR2 is YYEEEE. This CDR3 contains 17 residues. The CDR3 reads CASSFNPLAGGWNEQFF. CDR3 in DNA: TGTGCCAGCAGCTTCAACCCCCTAGCGGGGGGGTGGAATGAGCAGTTCTTC. Drawing the rest from reference TRBV5-6 and TRBJ2-1, the complete variable domain is DAGVTQSPTHLIKTRGQQVTLRCSPKSGHDTVSWYQQALGQGPQFIFQYYEEEERQRGNFPDRFSGHQFPNYSSELNVNALLLGDSALYLCASSFNPLAGGWNEQFFGPGTRLTVL.

V usage is TRBV28 and J usage is TRBJ1-4, with unresolved D. CDR3 size: 14 residues. The V and J ends lost 3 bases and 0 bases respectively, with 5 bases between them. Germline V lookup: CDR1 MDHEN, CDR2 SYDVKM. The CDR3 coding sequence is TGTGCCAGCAGTTTGATTCCAACTAATGAAAAACTGTTTTTT. It yields the protein CASSLIPTNEKLFF.

This chain connects TRBV6-5 to TRBJ2-7; D unresolved. Germline V lookup: CDR1 MNHEY, CDR2 SVGAGI. The CDR3 spans 14 residues. V was clipped by 0 bases and J by 0 bases, with 6 bases between them. CDR3 sequence: CASSYSGGSYEQYF. As DNA, the CDR3 is TGTGCCAGCAGTTACTCAGGCGGCTCCTACGAGCAGTACTTC.

The V and J genes are TRBV7-2 and TRBJ2-1; D is perhaps TRBD1 (5 bases). CDR3 length equals 14 residues. The ends were cut back, 4 bases at V and 5 bases at J, with 12 bases in the middle. The V gene's germline CDR1 is SGHTA and CDR2 FQGNSA. The CDR3 region is CASSSAGSHNEQFF. As DNA, the CDR3 is TGTGCCAGCAGCTCCGCAGGGTCGCACAATGAGCAGTTCTTC. Drawing the rest from reference TRBV7-2 and TRBJ2-1, the complete variable domain is GAGVSQSPSNKVTEKGKDVELRCDPISGHTALYWYRQSLGQGLEFLIYFQGNSAPDKSGLPSDRFSAERTGGSVSTLTIQRTQQEDSAVYLCASSSAGSHNEQFFGPGTRLTVL.

The gene calls are TRBV6-4 and TRBJ2-2; weak D call: TRBD2 (6 bases). The germline gives CDR1 MRHNA, CDR2 SNTAGT. The CDR3 totals 15 residues. V was pared by 4 bases and J by 6 bases, with 15 bases between. CDR3 DNA sequence: TGTGCCAGCAGTGGGGAAGGAGGGATGTCCGGGGAGCTGTTTTTT. Its translation is CASSGEGGMSGELFF.

This clone came up a few times. The rearrangement links TRBV30 to TRBJ1-1; TRBD1 is a possible D gene (5 bases). The V and J ends lost 1 base and 3 bases respectively, with 9 bases between them. The CDR3 contains 13 residues. Germline V gives CDR1 GTSNPN, CDR2 SVGIG (reference sequence). The CDR3 loop reads CAWSEGTDTEAFF. The DNA of the CDR3 is TGTGCCTGGAGTGAGGGGACCGACACTGAAGCTTTCTTT.

The chain carries TRBV5-1 and TRBJ2-1; TRBD1 matches 9 bases. Germline CDR1 SGHRS, CDR2 YFSETQ. This CDR3 has 15 residues. With 4 bases clipped from V and 4 bases from J, the junction kept 6 bases outside the gene matches. The CDR3 protein is CASSQGQGNYNEQFF. Here the CDR3 DNA reads TGCGCCAGCAGCCAAGGACAGGGGAATTACAATGAGCAGTTCTTC. Variable domain in full (rest from reference TRBV5-1 and TRBJ2-1): KAGVTQTPRYLIKTRGQQVTLSCSPISGHRSVSWYQQTPGQGLQFLFEYFSETQRNKGNFPGRFSGRQFSNSRSEMNVSTLELGDSALYLCASSQGQGNYNEQFFGPGTRLTVL.

The V call is TRBV7-9, the J call TRBJ1-4; 9 bases line up with TRBD1. The germline CDR1 and CDR2 sequences are SEHNR and FQNEAQ (reference sequence). V lost 5 bases, J lost 0 bases, and 7 bases stayed unmatched. The length of the CDR3 is 17 residues. CDR3 nucleotides: TGTGCCAGCAGCGACAGGGGGGTAAACTCAACTAATGAAAAACTGTTTTTT. Encoded protein: CASSDRGVNSTNEKLFF.

The rearrangement joins TRBV6-1 to TRBJ2-2; TRBD1 agrees at 7 bases. Germline assignment: CDR1 MNHNS and CDR2 SASEGT. The CDR3 runs to 15 residues. V gave up 4 bases and J gave up 1 base; unmatched junction bases: 3. Written as DNA, the CDR3 is TGTGCCAGCAGTGTCCAGGGGGTGAACACCGGGGAGCTGTTTTTT. Translating gives CASSVQGVNTGELFF.

V and J are TRBV5-4 and TRBJ2-7; 7 bases fit TRBD1. Germline V gives CDR1 SGHNT, CDR2 YYREEE (reference sequence). Losses at the gene ends were 3 bases for V and 4 bases for J; bases not matched to a gene: 10. The CDR3 has 15 amino acids. CDR3 bases: TGTGCCAGCAGCTCTAGAGGACAGGACCTTTACGAGCAGTACTTC. Translating gives CASSSRGQDLYEQYF.

This clone was found once. The rearrangement uses TRBV7-8 and TRBJ2-1; D gene uncertain. Trimming took 0 bases from V and 9 from J, leaving 3 bases between them. The germline V gene has CDR1 SGHVS and CDR2 FQNEAQ. The CDR3 runs to 11 residues. The CDR3 loop is CASSLALEQFF. As DNA, the CDR3 is TGTGCCAGCAGCTTAGCCCTTGAGCAGTTCTTC.

The J gene is TRBJ2-2, the V gene TRBV19; tentatively, D is TRBD1 (6 bases). V was trimmed by 2 bases and J by 1 base, leaving 8 bases between them. The CDR3 contains 15 residues. Germline CDR1 and CDR2: LNHDA and SQIVND (reference sequence). CDR3 sequence: CASSILQGNTGELFF. The DNA for the CDR3 is TGTGCCAGTAGTATACTACAGGGGAACACCGGGGAGCTGTTTTTT. Full variable domain (rest looked up from reference TRBV19 and TRBJ2-2): DGGITQSPKYLFRKEGQNVTLSCEQNLNHDAMYWYRQDPGQGLRLIYYSQIVNDFQKGDIAEGYSVSREKKESFPLTVTSAQKNPTAFYLCASSILQGNTGELFFGEGSRLTVL.

This clone appeared once. The rearrangement uses TRBV11-2 and TRBJ1-1; D perhaps matches TRBD1 (5 bases). The CDR3 is 13 residues long. Germline assignment: CDR1 SGHAT and CDR2 FQNNGV. V gave up 0 bases and J gave up 8 bases, with 10 bases separating them. This CDR3 reads CASSLDPDSEAFF. The DNA for the CDR3 is TGTGCCAGCAGCTTAGATCCCGACAGCGAAGCTTTCTTT. Looking up the rest from reference TRBV11-2 and TRBJ1-1 gives the full variable domain: EAGVAQSPRYKIIEKRQSVAFWCNPISGHATLYWYQQILGQGPKLLIQFQNNGVVDDSQLPKDRFSAERLKGVDSTLKIQPAKLEDSAVYLCASSLDPDSEAFFGQGTRLTVV.

The V call is TRBV15, the J call TRBJ2-2; 9 bases agree with TRBD2. The CDR3 has 17 amino acids. Losses at the gene ends were 0 bases for V and 2 bases for J; bases not matched to a gene: 4. Germline-derived CDR1 and CDR2 are LNHNV and YYDKDF (reference sequence). CDR3 nucleotide sequence: TGTGCCACCAGCAGAGAACTAGCGGGCCTTAACACCGGGGAGCTGTTTTTT. It yields the protein CATSRELAGLNTGELFF.

This clone was seen just once. The chain carries TRBV7-9 and TRBJ2-1, with 8 bases identical to TRBD1. J lost 3 bases, V lost 6 bases, and 4 bases had no gene match. This CDR3 spans 14 amino acids. CDR1 SEHNR and CDR2 FQNEAQ come from the germline V gene (reference sequence). Written as DNA, the CDR3 is TGTGCCAGCAGACTCAGGGGGCACTACAATGAGCAGTTCTTC. This encodes CASRLRGHYNEQFF.

The chain carries TRBV10-3 and TRBJ1-2; D remains unclear. This CDR3 has 15 amino acids. The germline V gene has CDR1 ENHRY and CDR2 SYGVKD. Trimming took off 0 bases at V and 3 bases at J, with 11 bases between the two ends. DNA for the CDR3: TGTGCCATCAGTGAGTCGCCCAGACCAGACTATGGCTACACCTTC. It is translated as CAISESPRPDYGYTF.

CDR3: CASSLTGSEQYF. The DNA of the CDR3 is TGTGCCAGCAGCTTAACAGGGAGTGAGCAGTACTTC. The chain employs TRBV7-6 and TRBJ2-7; a weak D match, TRBD1 (6 bases). Germline CDR1 SGHVS, CDR2 FNYEAQ. CDR3 size: 12 residues. The V end lost 2 bases, the J end lost 7 bases, and 9 bases lay between the germline ends.

CDR3: CASRSQGTFDGYTF. In nucleotides, the CDR3 is TGTGCCAGCAGGTCACAGGGCACATTTGATGGCTACACCTTC. V usage is TRBV5-5 and J usage is TRBJ1-2, with D perhaps matching TRBD1 (6 bases). The CDR3 length is 14 residues. Germline V gene lookup returns CDR1 SGHKS and CDR2 YYEKEE (reference sequence). Trimming stripped 5 bases from V and 6 bases from J, with 17 bases between.

The chain links TRBV19 to TRBJ1-3; 8 bases map to TRBD1. The ends lost 6 bases at V and 0 bases at J; junction bases unmatched: 10. CDR3 length equals 17 residues. Germline CDR1 and CDR2: LNHDA and SQIVND (reference sequence). In nucleotides, the CDR3 is TGTGCCAGTAGACAGGGGGATAGATCCCCCTCTGGAAACACCATATATTTT. Its translation is CASRQGDRSPSGNTIYF.

The chain carries TRBV9 and TRBJ1-1; possible D gene TRBD1, 5 bases. Per germline, CDR1 SGDLS and CDR2 YYNGEE. The CDR3 consists of 15 residues. V was shortened by 4 bases and J by 3 bases, with 16 bases between the two germline ends. The CDR3 DNA reads TGTGCCAGCAGCCGCGCACCGGGAGGGGACACTGAAGCTTTCTTT. Amino acids: CASSRAPGGDTEAFF. Using reference TRBV9 and TRBJ1-1 for the parts outside the CDR3, the full variable domain is DSGVTQTPKHLITATGQRVTLRCSPRSGDLSVYWYQQSLDQGLQFLIQYYNGEERAKGNILERFSAQQFPDLHSELNLSSLELGDSALYFCASSRAPGGDTEAFFGQGTRLTVV.

The chain uses TRBV29-1 and TRBJ2-7, with TRBD2 matching 9 bases. The trim removed 4 bases at V and 4 bases at J, leaving 17 bases unmatched. Germline CDR1 is SQVTM and CDR2 is ANQGSEA. The CDR3 runs 17 residues. This CDR3 is CSVVGAPISGGSYEQYF. The CDR3 DNA follows: TGCAGCGTTGTTGGAGCCCCAATTAGCGGGGGTTCGTACGAGCAGTACTTC.

This chain joins TRBV4-2 and TRBJ2-3, with 8 bases lining up with TRBD2. The germline CDR1 and CDR2 sequences are LGHNA and YNFKEQ. Losses at the gene ends were 0 bases for V and 2 bases for J; bases not matched to a gene: 4. This CDR3 contains 16 residues. The CDR3 DNA is TGTGCCAGCAGCCAAGATCTGGGACTAGACACAGATACGCAGTATTTT. Amino acids: CASSQDLGLDTDTQYF.

DNA of the CDR3: TGTGCCAGCAGTATCTCATGGGTAGGGGACGAGCAGTACTTC. It codes for CASSISWVGDEQYF. V and J are TRBV27 and TRBJ2-7; the D gene is possibly TRBD1 (5 bases). Germline V CDR1 and CDR2: MNHEY, SMNVEV (reference sequence). The CDR3 is 14 amino acids. The V end was cut by 5 bases, the J end by 5 bases, with 16 bases between.

The chain carries TRBV10-3 and TRBJ1-4; the D is unclear. This CDR3 region has 15 residues. V gave up 10 bases and J gave up 0 bases, with 15 bases separating them. Germline V gives CDR1 ENHRY, CDR2 SYGVKD. The CDR3 DNA is TGTGCCAGTGGGATGGGGTTGGCAACTAATGAAAAACTGTTTTTT. This translates into CASGMGLATNEKLFF.

This chain links TRBV7-8 with TRBJ2-7; no firm D call. Germline-derived CDR1 and CDR2 are SGHVS and FQNEAQ. The CDR3 totals 13 residues. V lost 0 bases to trimming and J lost 2 bases, with 5 bases between them. The CDR3, as DNA: TGTGCCAGCAGCTTAGCGAGGCCCTACGAGCAGTACTTC. Encoded protein: CASSLARPYEQYF.

V is TRBV2 and J is TRBJ1-1; 9 bases fit TRBD1. V gave up 8 bases and J gave up 1 base; unmatched junction bases: 8. Germline CDR1 and CDR2: SNHLY and FYNNEI. This CDR3 has 15 residues. The CDR3 DNA follows: TGTGCCAGCTTCTTGGCGGGACAGGGGAACACTGAAGCTTTCTTT. Translation gives CASFLAGQGNTEAFF.